The 12 T cell receptor beta chains below all came from one sample that was sequenced in a study of blood T cell repertoires in COVID-19. TCRdb keeps only in-frame clones here, not all; method: immunoSEQ multiplex PCR. The sample comprises 140,000 to 150,000 clones, 84% of which are singletons, and 35% to 55% rests with the top ten. Material: peripheral blood. The receptors here all came from a human donor in a cohort sampled during active COVID-19.

The chain carries TRBV5-1 and TRBJ2-2, with D tentatively TRBD1 (5 bases). This CDR3 has 14 amino acids. V lost 6 bases to trimming and J lost 4 bases, with 13 bases between them. The V gene's germline CDR1 is SGHRS and CDR2 YFSETQ. The CDR3 sequence is CASTLGASTGELFF. DNA for the CDR3: TGCGCCAGCACCTTAGGGGCGTCCACCGGGGAGCTGTTTTTT.

The CDR3 spells CATSDPTRGGYGYTF. CDR3 DNA sequence: TGTGCCACCAGTGATCCCACTCGGGGGGGCTATGGCTACACCTTC. J is TRBJ1-2 and V is TRBV24-1; perhaps TRBD1 as D (5 bases). In germline, CDR1 is KGHDR, CDR2 SFDVKD. CDR3 size: 15 residues. V lost 3 bases, J lost 4 bases, and 14 bases lay in between.

The chain recombines TRBV24-1 with TRBJ2-3; perhaps TRBD1 as D (6 bases). Trimming took off 6 bases at V and 2 bases at J, with 14 bases between the two ends. Germline assignment: CDR1 KGHDR and CDR2 SFDVKD. This CDR3 is built from 15 residues. Here the CDR3 reads CATSSNRAPTDTQYF. For the CDR3, the DNA is TGTGCCACCAGTAGTAACAGGGCCCCCACAGATACGCAGTATTTT.

This clone was seen many times. The chain employs TRBV11-2 and TRBJ2-1, with D possibly being TRBD2 (6 bases). Germline V gene data show CDR1 as SGHAT and CDR2 as FQNNGV. The V and J ends lost 1 base and 7 bases respectively, with 11 bases between them. This CDR3 spans 14 amino acids. The CDR3 here is CASSLAGVANEQFF. The DNA of the CDR3 is TGTGCCAGCAGCTTAGCGGGAGTGGCTAATGAGCAGTTCTTC. The variable domain in full, with the rest retrieved from reference TRBV11-2 and TRBJ2-1, is EAGVAQSPRYKIIEKRQSVAFWCNPISGHATLYWYQQILGQGPKLLIQFQNNGVVDDSQLPKDRFSAERLKGVDSTLKIQPAKLEDSAVYLCASSLAGVANEQFFGPGTRLTVL.

The chain employs TRBV19 and TRBJ2-7; tentatively, D is TRBD2 (6 bases). The CDR3 totals 14 residues. Trimming removed 5 bases from V and 0 bases from J, with 11 bases in between. Germline V gene sequence: CDR1 LNHDA, CDR2 SQIVND (reference sequence). The CDR3, as DNA: TGTGCCAGTAGTTTTAGCGGTGACTCCTACGAGCAGTACTTC. Translation gives CASSFSGDSYEQYF.

V and J are TRBV24-1 and TRBJ1-5, with 8 bases aligning to TRBD1. CDR3 length: 16 amino acids. Germline V gene lookup returns CDR1 KGHDR and CDR2 SFDVKD. V was pared by 3 bases and J by 2 bases, with 5 bases of the junction left unmatched. CDR3 sequence reads: CATSDGTGIGNQPQHF. CDR3 coding DNA: TGTGCCACCAGTGATGGGACAGGAATCGGCAATCAGCCCCAGCATTTT.

The chain couples TRBV28 to TRBJ1-1; TRBD1 aligns across 8 bases. The CDR3 consists of 16 residues. Germline-derived CDR1 and CDR2 are MDHEN and SYDVKM. Unmatched junction bases numbered 6, after V lost 2 bases and J lost 1 base. CDR3 coding DNA: TGTGCCAGCAGTTTAAGTCAGGGGGCCGGGAACACTGAAGCTTTCTTT. It yields the protein CASSLSQGAGNTEAFF.

The chain links TRBV27 to TRBJ2-1; 8 nucleotides match TRBD2. The CDR3 length is 16 residues. Trimming removed 6 bases from V and 4 bases from J; junction bases left unmatched: 11. Germline lookup yields CDR1 MNHEY and CDR2 SMNVEV (reference sequence). CDR3 nucleotide sequence: TGTGCCAGCAGCCCCTCGGGAAGCGGGAGATACAATGAGCAGTTCTTC. This encodes CASSPSGSGRYNEQFF.

The chain carries TRBV18 and TRBJ1-2; 7 nucleotides agree with TRBD1. CDR3 length equals 16 residues. Germline CDR1 KGHSH, CDR2 LQKENI. V lost 6 bases, J lost 0 bases, and 10 bases stayed unmatched. The CDR3 protein is CASSPEGTVSNYGYTF. The DNA for the CDR3 is TGTGCCAGCTCCCCGGAGGGGACAGTTTCTAACTATGGCTACACCTTC.

The rearrangement joins TRBV20-1 to TRBJ1-1; D is perhaps TRBD1 (5 bases). The CDR3 loop spans 11 amino acids. V lost 5 bases, J lost 1 base, and 5 bases lay in between. CDR1 and CDR2 from the germline V gene are DFQATT and SNEGSKA (reference sequence). Here the CDR3 DNA reads TGCAGTGCTGACAGGAACACTGAAGCTTTCTTT. Translated, it gives CSADRNTEAFF.

This clone appeared a few times. The genes are TRBV6-2 or TRBV6-3 and TRBJ2-7, with no clear D. V lost 2 bases and J lost 7, with 9 bases in between. The CDR3 sequence is 12 residues long. CDR1 is MNHEY and CDR2 is SVGEGT in the germline V gene. CDR3 in DNA: TGTGCCAGCAGTTACACTCGGCGGGAGCAGTACTTC. It translates to CASSYTRREQYF.

CDR3 sequence (DNA): TGTGCCAGCTCACCAGGCCACGAGCAGTACTTC. The encoded protein is CASSPGHEQYF. The rearrangement links TRBV18 to TRBJ2-7; D not resolved. With 2 bases removed from V and 5 bases from J, the gap between germline ends came to 4 bases. Germline V CDR1 and CDR2: KGHSH, LQKENI. CDR3 length: 11 amino acids.